This T cell receptor (beta chain) was sequenced for a study of OX40 agonist ivuxolimab in advanced cancers. Produced via immunoSEQ multiplex PCR; TCRdb's table is partial and in-frame only. The sample lists tens of thousands of clones, more than 75% occurring once. Germline V CDR1 and CDR2: SEHNR, FQNEAQ (reference sequence). V dropped 3 bases and J dropped 4 bases, with 12 bases sitting between them. The CDR3 loop spans 14 amino acids. V usage is TRBV7-9 and J usage is TRBJ1-2; D not certain. This TCR was recovered from an adult with an advanced solid tumor such as melanoma, head and neck, liver or kidney cancer. The sequencing here drew on CD4+ or CD8+ T cells sorted from blood, taken in a trial of the OX40 agonist ivuxolimab. The CDR3 DNA follows: TGTGCCAGCAGCTTGATGCACATCGTCTATGGCTACACCTTC. Translating gives CASSLMHIVYGYTF.